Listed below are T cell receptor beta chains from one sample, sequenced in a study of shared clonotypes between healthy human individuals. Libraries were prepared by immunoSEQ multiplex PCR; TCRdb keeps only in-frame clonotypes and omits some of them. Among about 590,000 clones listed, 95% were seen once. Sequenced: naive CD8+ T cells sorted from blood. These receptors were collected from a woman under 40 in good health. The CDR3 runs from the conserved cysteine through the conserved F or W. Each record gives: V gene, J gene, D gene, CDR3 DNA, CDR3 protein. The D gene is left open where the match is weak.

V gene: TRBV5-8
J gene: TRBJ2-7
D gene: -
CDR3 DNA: TGTGCCAGCAGCTTGGGGGGGCTAGCCTACGAGCAGTACTTC
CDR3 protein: CASSLGGLAYEQYF

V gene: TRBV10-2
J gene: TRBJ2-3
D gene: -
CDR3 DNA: TGCGCCAGCGGCCCCCAGCGGGGCACAGATACGCAGTATTTT
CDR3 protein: CASGPQRGTDTQYF

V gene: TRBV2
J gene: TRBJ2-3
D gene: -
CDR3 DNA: TGTGCCAGCAGCGCTAGGGGCACAGATACGCAGTATTTT
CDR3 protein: CASSARGTDTQYF

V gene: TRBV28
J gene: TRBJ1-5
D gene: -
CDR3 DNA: TGTGCCAGCACAAAGGCTTATAGCAATCAGCCCCAGCATTTT
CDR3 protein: CASTKAYSNQPQHF

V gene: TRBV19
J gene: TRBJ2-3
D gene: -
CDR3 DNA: TGTGCCAGTAGTATCCTGCAGGGTCCAGATACGCAGTATTTT
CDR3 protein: CASSILQGPDTQYF

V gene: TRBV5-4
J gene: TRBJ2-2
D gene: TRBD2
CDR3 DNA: TGTGCCAGCAGCCCCAGACTAGCGGGAGGTACCGGGGAGCTGTTTTTT
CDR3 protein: CASSPRLAGGTGELFF

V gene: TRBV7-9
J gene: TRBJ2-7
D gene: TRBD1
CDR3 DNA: TGTGCCAGCAGCTTCGCCGGGACAGGGCACGAGCAGTACTTC
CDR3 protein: CASSFAGTGHEQYF

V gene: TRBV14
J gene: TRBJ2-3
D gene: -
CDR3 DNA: TGTGCCAGCAGAAGCCCCGTGCAGGATACGCAGTATTTT
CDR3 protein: CASRSPVQDTQYF

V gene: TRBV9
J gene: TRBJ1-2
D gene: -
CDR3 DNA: TGTGCCAGCAGCGTAGGCAGGGATAGAGCAAATGGCTACACCTTC
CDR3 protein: CASSVGRDRANGYTF

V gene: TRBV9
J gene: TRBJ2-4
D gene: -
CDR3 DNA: TGTGCCAGCGGAGGGGGAGCCAAAAACATTCAGTACTTC
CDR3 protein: CASGGGAKNIQYF